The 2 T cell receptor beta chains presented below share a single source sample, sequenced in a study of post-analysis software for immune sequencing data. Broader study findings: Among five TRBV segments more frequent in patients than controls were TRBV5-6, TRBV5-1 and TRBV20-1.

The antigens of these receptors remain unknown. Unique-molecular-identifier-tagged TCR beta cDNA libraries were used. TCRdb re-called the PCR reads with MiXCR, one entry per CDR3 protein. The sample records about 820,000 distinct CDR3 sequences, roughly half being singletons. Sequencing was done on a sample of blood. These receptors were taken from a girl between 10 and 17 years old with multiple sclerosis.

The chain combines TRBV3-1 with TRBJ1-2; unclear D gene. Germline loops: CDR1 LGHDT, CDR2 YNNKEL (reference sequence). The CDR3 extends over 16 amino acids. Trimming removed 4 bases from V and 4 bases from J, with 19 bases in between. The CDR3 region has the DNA TGTGCCAGCAGCCCCGTGGAGGGCGTAGTTGGCTATGGCTACACCTTC. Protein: CASSPVEGVVGYGYTF.

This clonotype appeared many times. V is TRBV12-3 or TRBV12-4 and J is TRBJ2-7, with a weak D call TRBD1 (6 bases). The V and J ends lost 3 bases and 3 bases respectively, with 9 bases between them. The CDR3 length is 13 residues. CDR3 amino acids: CASSLDRFYEQYF. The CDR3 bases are TGTGCCAGCAGTTTGGACAGATTCTACGAGCAGTACTTC.